One sample yielded the 5 T cell receptor beta chains listed below, sequenced in a study of graft-versus-host responses after intestinal transplantation (dated by TCRdb to about 2021). These receptors' targets are unknown. What the time point label conveys for this sample: cells obtained before transplantation from donor or recipient. Libraries were prepared through the immunoSEQ multiplex PCR assay. Held by TCRdb, this immuneACCESS table contains in-frame sequences only and omits some clones. Under half of the omission traces to an unresolved V gene where checked; the cause of the rest is unknown. A total of about 130,000 clones appear in this sample, nearly 95% of them only once. The ten largest clones capture 0.19% of the sample. Here the sequenced sample was unstimulated CD4+ T cells sorted from spleen or lymph node cells, taken before intestinal transplant. These TCRs come from a human donor who received an intestinal transplant.

The chain is built from TRBV28 and TRBJ2-1, with TRBD2 matching 7 bases. Trimming took 1 base from V and 5 from J; bases not matched to a gene: 2. Germline V lookup: CDR1 MDHEN, CDR2 SYDVKM. This CDR3 comprises 14 residues. The CDR3 nucleotides are TGTGCCAGCAGTTTATTACTAGCGCACAATGAGCAGTTCTTC. It yields the protein CASSLLLAHNEQFF. Variable domain in full (rest from reference TRBV28 and TRBJ2-1): DVKVTQSSRYLVKRTGEKVFLECVQDMDHENMFWYRQDPGLGLRLIYFSYDVKMKEKGDIPEGYSVSREKKERFSLILESASTNQTSMYLCASSLLLAHNEQFFGPGTRLTVL.

The chain is built from TRBV7-3 and TRBJ2-1, with D tentatively TRBD1 or TRBD2 (5 bases each). Deletions cut 5 bases from V and 5 bases from J, with 16 bases between. This CDR3 contains 15 residues. CDR1 is SGHTA, CDR2 FQGTGA, per germline. The CDR3 nucleotides are TGTGCCAGCAGCCCGCTCGGGACCTCTAACAATGAGCAGTTCTTC. Its protein is CASSPLGTSNNEQFF.

The chain links TRBV9 to TRBJ2-7; D is ambiguous. The CDR3 extends over 16 amino acids. Trimming shortened V by 4 bases and J by 0 bases, and 17 bases separated the two germline ends. Germline V gene sequence: CDR1 SGDLS, CDR2 YYNGEE. The CDR3 spells CASSQSLAVDSYEQYF. The CDR3 DNA is TGTGCCAGCAGCCAGAGCTTGGCAGTGGACTCCTACGAGCAGTACTTC.

The V call is TRBV28, the J call TRBJ2-3; D not certain. The V end lost 3 bases, the J end lost 2 bases, and 6 bases lay between the germline ends. Germline CDR1 MDHEN, CDR2 SYDVKM. The CDR3 consists of 13 residues. CDR3 sequence (DNA): TGTGCCAGCAGTTTCCGGGCCACAGATACGCAGTATTTT. As protein: CASSFRATDTQYF.

The chain links TRBV28 to TRBJ2-7; D call uncertain. CDR3 length: 14 residues. Between the trimmed V and J ends, which lost 7 bases and 2 bases, there was a span of 15 bases. Germline CDR1 MDHEN, CDR2 SYDVKM. In DNA form, the CDR3 reads TGTGCCAGCAACCCCCTGATTACCCCCTACGAGCAGTACTTC. Protein sequence: CASNPLITPYEQYF.